Sequencing of this T cell receptor beta chain was carried out in a study of T-cell reconstitution after alpha-beta-depleted transplantation in children. Study-wide points: High day-60 TCRbeta diversity in some patients came from surviving recipient T cells and thymic progenitors. T cells produced anew were the main source of T-cell counts and diversity one year after transplant.

Construction of the TCRbeta library involved unique molecular identifiers. TCRdb reprocessed the PCR reads with MiXCR, giving one entry per CDR3 protein. The sample yields 440,000 or so distinct CDR3 sequences, 43% seen once. Concerning this clonotype itself: The antigen remains undetermined.

The CDR3 length is 17 residues. Germline loops: CDR1 MNHNS, CDR2 SASEGT. The ends lost 5 bases at V and 0 bases at J; junction bases unmatched: 4. The sequences come from PBMCs, collected before TCRalphabeta/CD19-depleted stem cell transplant. This TCR was recovered from a girl between 2 and 10 years old with aplastic anemia, due to receive a stem cell transplant. The V call is TRBV6-1, the J call TRBJ2-6, with 10 bases that match TRBD2. CDR3 region: CASSRGLADSGANVLTF. The CDR3 nucleotides read TGTGCCAGCAGTAGAGGACTAGCGGACTCTGGGGCCAACGTCCTGACTTTC.